This T cell receptor (beta chain) is drawn from a study of beta chain features in type 1 diabetes. Looking at the study overall: Healthy donors, compared against patients, showed similar age, gender and cell yields. Whole-study findings and limits: The question of HLA type influencing TCRB rearrangement was one that remained unresolved here. When Type 1 diabetes patients were examined, their TCRB CDR3s proved moderately but significantly shorter in all four CD4+ subsets. A possible short-template PCR bias applies equally to patients and controls.

Germline CDR1 is SGHNT and CDR2 is YYREEE (reference sequence). V lost 0 bases and J 4 bases, leaving 11 bases between the germline ends. The CDR3 totals 15 residues. The authors took one heparinised blood draw, averaging about 120 mL, from each donor. What was sequenced were expressed TCRB transcripts, since all of the isolated RNA had been reverse transcribed. Some clones are missing from TCRdb's copy, which holds only in-frame ones; the method was immunoSEQ multiplex PCR. In the table there are around 340,000 clones, about a tenth of which are singletons. To note about this clone: Its matching antigen is unknown.

Sequencing was done on a sample of central memory CD4+ T cells from blood. The gene calls are TRBV5-4 and TRBJ2-1, with D uncertain. The source of this sequence is a man aged 25-45 years with type 1 diabetes. CDR3 loop: CASSLETNHYNEQFF. The CDR3 nucleotides read TGTGCCAGCAGCTTGGAGACAAATCATTACAATGAGCAGTTCTTC.